These 13 T cell receptor beta chains were sequenced from one sample in a study of T-cell reconstitution after alpha-beta-depleted transplantation in children. Unique molecular identifiers featured in how the TCRbeta library was prepared. TCRdb independently ran MiXCR on the PCR reads; one entry per CDR3 protein. The repertoire holds 900,000 or so distinct CDR3 sequences, with 15% to 20% as singletons. The source was PBMCs, mostly from graft donor cells, collected 360 days after TCRalphabeta/CD19-depleted stem cell transplant. These receptors were collected from a male patient between 10 and 17 years old who had a stem cell transplant for acute lymphoblastic leukemia, so the T cells may come from the graft donor.

This clonotype was observed a handful of times. This rearrangement joins TRBV24-1 to TRBJ2-7; tentative D call: TRBD1 (8 bases). Germline V gene sequence: CDR1 KGHDR, CDR2 SFDVKD. Trimming took off 3 bases at V and 3 bases at J, with 14 bases between the two ends. This CDR3 has 15 residues. CDR3 in DNA: TGTGCCACCAGTGATCAACAGGGGGGGCTCTACGAGCAGTACTTC. Translation: CATSDQQGGLYEQYF.

The chain combines TRBV5-5 with TRBJ2-2; D not certain. CDR1 and CDR2 (germline): SGHKS, YYEKEE (reference sequence). Trimming cost V 0 bases and J 1 base, with 10 bases left between them. This CDR3 is built from 16 residues. Here the CDR3 DNA reads TGTGCCAGCAGCTTGGCCCCGGTAAAGAACACCGGGGAGCTGTTTTTT. As protein: CASSLAPVKNTGELFF.

The chain joins TRBV5-1 to TRBJ2-3; TRBD1 is a possible D gene (5 bases). V gave up 0 bases and J gave up 4 bases, with 12 bases separating them. Germline lookup yields CDR1 SGHRS and CDR2 YFSETQ. CDR3 length: 15 amino acids. The CDR3 reads CASSLESRAADTQYF. The CDR3, as DNA: TGCGCCAGCAGCTTGGAATCCAGGGCAGCAGATACGCAGTATTTT.

This clonotype was counted a few times. The chain employs TRBV28 and TRBJ2-5; 14 nucleotides line up with TRBD2. V dropped 2 bases and J dropped 5; count of bases not matched to a gene: 7. This CDR3 is built from 17 residues. Germline V CDR1 and CDR2: MDHEN, SYDVKM. For the CDR3, the DNA is TGTGCCAGCAGTTTAGCGGGACTAGCGGGAGCGTGGGAGACCCAGTACTTC. As protein: CASSLAGLAGAWETQYF.

This clonotype has only a few counts. The genes are TRBV6-2 or TRBV6-3 and TRBJ2-1, with 10 positions matching TRBD2. The germline V gene encodes CDR1 MNHEY and CDR2 SVGEGT. This CDR3 has 16 residues. Unmatched junction bases numbered 4, after V lost 2 bases and J lost 3 bases. CDR3 DNA sequence: TGTGCCAGCAGTTACGTAGCGGGAGGTGGCTACAATGAGCAGTTCTTC. Its protein is CASSYVAGGGYNEQFF.

The chain employs TRBV15 and TRBJ1-2, with unresolved D. The V end was cut by 6 bases, the J end by 7 bases, with 18 bases between. Per the germline V gene, CDR1 is LNHNV and CDR2 is YYDKDF (reference sequence). The CDR3 consists of 14 residues. CDR3 nucleotide sequence: TGTGCCACCAGAACGGGAGAGGGAATGTCTGGCTACACCTTC. It translates to CATRTGEGMSGYTF.

This chain joins TRBV12-3 or TRBV12-4 and TRBJ2-1; possible D gene TRBD1, 6 bases. The V end lost 5 bases, the J end lost 7 bases, and 12 bases lay between the germline ends. This CDR3 contains 13 residues. The CDR3 DNA reads as TGTGCCAGCAGTCCGGGACAAAAAAATGAGCAGTTCTTC. It encodes CASSPGQKNEQFF.

The rearrangement uses TRBV5-6 and TRBJ2-1; no definite D call. The CDR3 spans 16 residues. V was cut by 1 base and J by 3 bases, with 14 bases left in between. CDR1 and CDR2 from the germline V gene are SGHDT and YYEEEE. The CDR3 nucleotides are TGTGCCAGCAGCTTGCCCCCCGACTCCTACTACAATGAGCAGTTCTTC. Encoded protein: CASSLPPDSYYNEQFF.

There are a few counts of this clonotype. The chain combines TRBV24-1 with TRBJ2-7; 9 bases map to TRBD1. The CDR3 has 15 residues. The germline V gene encodes CDR1 KGHDR and CDR2 SFDVKD. Trimming at V came to 3 bases and at J to 5 bases, leaving 7 bases not matched to a gene. As DNA, the CDR3 is TGTGCCACCAGTGATAGCCGGGACAGGGTGAACGAGCAGTACTTC. This encodes CATSDSRDRVNEQYF.

The V gene is TRBV7-3, the J gene TRBJ2-5; a weak D match, TRBD1 (6 bases). This CDR3 has 14 residues. V was cut by 5 bases and J by 5 bases, with 15 bases left in between. The germline gives CDR1 SGHTA, CDR2 FQGTGA. The CDR3 DNA reads TGTGCCAGCAGCCCAGGGGTGGGACGGGAGACCCAGTACTTC. It specifies CASSPGVGRETQYF.

This clonotype was counted between two and nine times. The chain joins TRBV20-1 to TRBJ1-5; TRBD1 aligns across 9 bases. Germline assignment: CDR1 DFQATT and CDR2 SNEGSKA (reference sequence). CDR3 length equals 15 residues. V lost 5 bases, J lost 0 bases, and 5 bases stayed unmatched. The CDR3 here is CSARQGGGSNQPQHF. The DNA of the CDR3 is TGCAGTGCTCGACAGGGGGGTGGTAGCAATCAGCCCCAGCATTTT.

This clonotype was seen many times. The rearrangement links TRBV24-1 to TRBJ2-1; 8 bases match TRBD1. After removal of 3 bases from V and 5 bases from J, the junction contained 5 bases not matched to a gene. Per germline, CDR1 KGHDR and CDR2 SFDVKD. The CDR3 contains 15 residues. For the CDR3, the DNA is TGTGCCACCAGTGATACGAGGGACAGGAACAATGAGCAGTTCTTC. Translated: CATSDTRDRNNEQFF.

Ten or more counts support this clonotype. The CDR3 region has the DNA TGTGCCAGCAGCTTAGTTGGGGGCGCGTACGAGCAGTACTTC. Encoded protein: CASSLVGGAYEQYF. The chain combines TRBV7-9 with TRBJ2-7; D possibly corresponds to TRBD1 (6 bases). CDR1 and CDR2 from the germline V gene are SEHNR and FQNEAQ (reference sequence). The CDR3 length is 14 residues. Trimming shortened V by 1 base and J by 4 bases, and 11 bases separated the two germline ends. The full variable domain, its missing parts supplied by reference TRBV7-9 and TRBJ2-7, is DTGVSQNPRHKITKRGQNVTFRCDPISEHNRLYWYRQTLGQGPEFLTYFQNEAQLEKSRLLSDRFSAERPKGSFSTLEIQRTEQGDSAMYLCASSLVGGAYEQYFGPGTRLTVT.